The rows below give T cell receptor beta chains drawn from one sample of a study of response to subunit inactivated influenza vaccine. Each CDR3 protein gets one entry after TCRdb re-called the RT-PCR reads with MiXCR. This table holds roughly 190,000 distinct CDR3 sequences, less than 15% found once. These data were also reused for a study on T cells expressing NK-cell markers.

The material was CD8+ T cells sorted from PBMCs, obtained 12 days after vaccination. The receptors were sampled from a man aged 50-60 years who received an inactivated influenza vaccine. The CDR3 runs from the conserved cysteine through the conserved F or W. A D gene is named only where the DNA matches it firmly. The listing skips clone size in some rows; elsewhere it reads once, few, many or a size class.

TRBJ2-7 | . | . | 14 | TRBV27 | CASSLQGRHHEQYF | TGTGCCAGCAGTTTGCAGGGAAGGCACCACGAGCAGTACTTC
TRBJ2-3 | . | many | 16 | TRBV12-3/TRBV12-4 | CASSLVPGASTDTQYF | TGTGCCAGCAGTTTAGTTCCCGGAGCTTCAACAGATACGCAGTATTTT
TRBJ2-1 | TRBD1 | once | 15 | TRBV28 | CASSFWTGPYNEQFF | TGTGCCAGCAGTTTTTGGACAGGCCCCTACAATGAGCAGTTCTTC
TRBJ1-1 | . | . | 12 | TRBV30 | CAWSDAPSEAFF | TGTGCCTGGAGTGACGCCCCGAGTGAAGCTTTCTTT
TRBJ2-7 | TRBD1 | . | 19 | TRBV15 | CATSRGGQGPESRPYEQYF | TGTGCCACCAGCAGAGGAGGACAGGGGCCCGAGAGCCGCCCCTACGAGCAGTACTTC
TRBJ1-5 | TRBD1 | few | 15 | TRBV12-3/TRBV12-4 | CASRSGQELNQPQHF | TGTGCCAGCAGATCAGGACAGGAGCTCAATCAGCCCCAGCATTTT
TRBJ2-1 | TRBD2 | few | 14 | TRBV9 | CASSVGWGGNEQFF | TGTGCCAGCAGCGTAGGATGGGGGGGCAATGAGCAGTTCTTC
TRBJ2-7 | . | many | 12 | TRBV6-2/TRBV6-3 | CASSGIRLEQYF | TGTGCCAGCAGTGGCATTCGTCTCGAGCAGTACTTC
TRBJ2-3 | TRBD2 | many | 15 | TRBV12-3/TRBV12-4 | CASSPGLAGLDTQYF | TGTGCCAGCAGTCCGGGACTAGCGGGGCTGGATACGCAGTATTTT
TRBJ2-2 | . | many | 15 | TRBV29-1 | CSVETGDTNTGELFF | TGCAGCGTTGAAACAGGTGACACGAACACCGGGGAGCTGTTTTTT
TRBJ1-5 | . | . | 15 | TRBV2 | CASSVGRTANQPQHF | TGTGCCAGCAGCGTGGGCAGGACTGCAAATCAGCCCCAGCATTTT
TRBJ2-5 | TRBD2 | few | 15 | TRBV12-3/TRBV12-4 | CASRRASGVGETQYF | TGTGCCAGTAGGAGGGCTAGCGGCGTTGGAGAGACCCAGTACTTC
TRBJ2-7 | . | . | 15 | TRBV28 | CASSFRTINLYEQYF | TGTGCCAGCAGTTTCAGGACTATAAACTTGTACGAGCAGTACTTC
TRBJ2-1 | TRBD2 | . | 15 | TRBV4-1 | CASSQGGLAGNEQFF | TGCGCCAGCAGCCAAGGAGGACTAGCGGGCAATGAGCAGTTCTTC
TRBJ2-2 | . | . | 16 | TRBV4-3 | CASSQAAWRFGGELFF | TGCGCCAGCAGCCAAGCAGCTTGGCGTTTCGGCGGGGAGCTGTTTTTT
TRBJ2-1 | TRBD1 | few | 18 | TRBV11-1 | CASSLATIDRAGGNEQFF | TGTGCCAGCAGCTTAGCAACTATAGACAGGGCGGGTGGCAATGAGCAGTTCTTC
TRBJ2-4 | TRBD2 | . | 18 | TRBV4-3 | CASSQVVAGLVAKNIQYF | TGCGCCAGCAGCCAAGTCGTAGCGGGACTGGTAGCCAAAAACATTCAGTACTTC
TRBJ1-2 | TRBD1 | . | 14 | TRBV29-1 | CSVEGQGELYGYTF | TGCAGCGTTGAAGGGCAGGGGGAACTCTATGGCTACACCTTC
TRBJ1-5 | TRBD1 | many | 13 | TRBV7-9 | CASSSGGNQPQHF | TGTGCCAGCAGCTCAGGGGGGAATCAGCCCCAGCATTTT
TRBJ2-5 | . | . | 14 | TRBV2 | CASSAQGGEETQYF | TGTGCCAGCAGTGCCCAGGGTGGGGAAGAGACCCAGTACTTC